This T cell receptor beta chain was observed in a study of vaccination and CD4 T cells after COVID-19. The treatment here: approximately 9-day PBMC culture with coronavirus spike peptide pools or control peptides (ViraFEST assay). Germline V lookup: CDR1 DFQATT, CDR2 SNEGSKA (reference sequence). Trimming cost V 6 bases and J 6 bases, with 21 bases left between them. The CDR3 has 15 residues. With regard to this clonotype: The antigen remains unidentified.

Sequencing of the DNA from cultured CD4+ T cells was carried out with the Oncomine TCR Beta short-read assay. Via MiXCR, TCRdb re-called the PCR reads, giving one row per CDR3 protein. The sample yields over 14,000 distinct CDR3 sequences, approximately 53% seen once. The receptor was derived from a human donor who had recovered from COVID-19. Sequencing was performed on CD4+ T cells from blood, cultured in vitro. This chain joins TRBV20-1 and TRBJ2-1; D is perhaps TRBD2 (5 bases). The CDR3 here is CSAARPSGAINEQFF. The CDR3 DNA follows: TGCAGTGCCGCCAGACCGAGCGGCGCGATCAATGAGCAGTTCTTC.